This T cell receptor beta chain was identified during a study of Ad26.COV2.S vaccination and SARS-CoV-2 variants. Treatment in this sample: roughly 19 received Ad26.COV2.S at low or high dose, single or two shots; about five received placebo; per-sample allocation not given. Samples analyzed were those drawn on day 63 after the first vaccine or placebo injection. Study observations and caveats: It was vaccine recipients, not placebo recipients, who had the higher spike-specific TCR breadth.

The CDR3 spans 17 residues. Germline lookup yields CDR1 MDHEN and CDR2 SYDVKM. The junction had 14 bases not matched to a gene; V was cut back by 3 bases and J by 4 bases. Regarding this clone: Its antigen remains unknown.

TCRdb keeps only in-frame clones here, not all; method: immunoSEQ multiplex PCR. Counted here are a few hundred thousand clones, around 87% occurring once; the ten biggest clones make up roughly 3.6%. Sequencing used peripheral blood, obtained in a trial of Ad26.COV2.S vaccine versus placebo. The J gene is TRBJ1-2, the V gene TRBV28, with 7 bases fitting TRBD1. This receptor was obtained from a person between 18 and 59 years old who received the Ad26.COV2.S COVID-19 vaccine or a placebo. CDR3 protein: CASSLPPGGGLGYGYTF. Written as DNA, the CDR3 is TGTGCCAGCAGTTTGCCCCCAGGGGGGGGGCTAGGCTATGGCTACACCTTC.